What follows is one TCR beta chain and its context. The antigen is unknown. CDR1 KGHSH and CDR2 LQKENI come from the germline V gene. The CDR3 loop spans 14 amino acids. Trimming removed 3 bases at V and 4 bases at J, with 10 bases between. This specimen comes from a study of OX40 agonist ivuxolimab in advanced cancers. Study-level results: The authors also found low normalized T-cell clonal expansion in some nonresponders.

Sequencing was performed with immunoSEQ multiplex PCR; in TCRdb, only in-frame clones are kept and a portion is missing. The sample yields about 73,000 clones, approximately 90% seen once. The TCR comes from an adult with an advanced solid tumor such as melanoma, head and neck, liver or kidney cancer. Source: CD4+ or CD8+ T cells sorted from blood, taken in a trial of the OX40 agonist ivuxolimab. This rearrangement joins TRBV18 to TRBJ2-1; maybe TRBD2 (5 bases). The CDR3 DNA follows: TGTGCCAGCTCACCCCAAGAGGGTTACAATGAGCAGTTCTTC. Translated, it gives CASSPQEGYNEQFF.